The rows below give T cell receptor beta chains drawn from one sample of a study of early T cells in non-severe SARS-CoV-2 infection. MiXCR, applied by TCRdb to the 5' RACE reads, yields one record per CDR3 protein. The sample holds tens of thousands of distinct CDR3 sequences, roughly 4.5% seen once. Sequencing was carried out using whole blood. Source of these receptors: an adult who was a healthcare worker with PCR-confirmed SARS-CoV-2 infection or an uninfected control (not recorded which). CDR3s include the opening cysteine and the closing phenylalanine or tryptophan. Fields, in order: V gene, J gene, clone size, CDR3 protein. A clone size is listed for some rows: how often the clone was seen (once, few, many), or a class if it is expanded.

TRBV5-1	TRBJ2-7	many	CASRDGSSYEQYF
TRBV3-1	TRBJ2-2	few	CASSLASGGTGELFF
TRBV5-1	TRBJ1-2	many	CASSAYGLYGYTF
TRBV30	TRBJ2-2	many	CAWSILATGELFF
TRBV28	TRBJ1-3	many	CASSLKPPGTDAAIYF
TRBV19	TRBJ2-1	many	CASSRTFQGKNEQFF
TRBV5-1	TRBJ2-2	many	CASSKASGATGELFF
TRBV7-3	TRBJ1-2	many	CASSLAPGPNYGYTF
TRBV7-9	TRBJ1-1	few	CASSPTGSTEAFF
TRBV6-2/TRBV6-3	TRBJ2-4	many	CASRMDLGVKIQYF
TRBV7-6	TRBJ2-1	few	CASSNAPSSYNEQFF
TRBV28	TRBJ2-1	many	CASSLSYNEQFF
TRBV6-5	TRBJ2-3	.	CASSPGLVPDTQYF
TRBV5-1	TRBJ2-7	many	CASSSTDSAYEQYF
TRBV9	TRBJ2-1	.	CASSFLEQSYNEQFF
TRBV7-9	TRBJ2-7	many	CASSETYINGEQYF
TRBV27	TRBJ2-2	many	CASAATGGELFF
TRBV9	TRBJ2-5	many	CASSVGDWVETQYF
TRBV20-1	TRBJ1-1	many	CSSGADTEAFF
TRBV27	TRBJ2-3	few	CATRDFGTDTQYF
TRBV27	TRBJ2-1	many	CASSYRQGYEQFF
TRBV10-3	TRBJ2-7	many	CAISESKPGSYEQYF
TRBV7-3	TRBJ2-6	many	CASSPSGSGLWANVLTF
TRBV7-2	TRBJ1-2	many	CASSLVVNPNYGYTF
TRBV11-2	TRBJ2-3	many	CASSLVASKSTDTQYF
TRBV5-1	TRBJ2-7	many	CASSFRPTSGSSYEQYF
TRBV6-6	TRBJ1-1	.	CASSRRETEAYF
TRBV20-1	TRBJ2-4	many	CSASSGPGNIQYF
TRBV7-6	TRBJ2-7	many	CASSQGGEQYF
TRBV29-1	TRBJ1-2	many	CSVEGQGTDGYTF
TRBV27	TRBJ2-7	many	CASSPSSGATYEQYF
TRBV28	TRBJ2-3	many	CASVSRQARGDTQYF
TRBV19	TRBJ2-2	many	CAIRTGGFAGELFF
TRBV11-2	TRBJ2-7	many	CASSLTGDRGDEQYF
TRBV5-4	TRBJ2-7	many	CASSSGGRGNYEQYF
TRBV6-5	TRBJ2-7	many	CASRRTATYEQYF
TRBV28	TRBJ1-5	many	CASRAPGGVSQPQHF
TRBV11-2	TRBJ2-1	many	CASSFLSDEQFF
TRBV29-1	TRBJ2-1	few	CSAVTSGRLGEQFF
TRBV4-2	TRBJ2-6	.	CASSQLSSGANVLTF
TRBV5-1	TRBJ2-5	many	CASRPRGGGEETQYF
TRBV20-1	TRBJ1-5	many	CSARGSTGDGRNQPQHF